These 21 T cell receptor beta chains were all obtained from the same sample, sequenced in a study of control samples from healthy donors and cancer patients. Profiled with immunoSEQ multiplex PCR; TCRdb holds only in-frame clones, not every one. The sample comprises some 130,000 clones, roughly 92% of which are singletons, and around 5.4% rests with the top ten. Sequences were obtained from blood. These receptor sequences come from a man aged 18 to 29 in good health.

The chain links TRBV6-5 to TRBJ1-1; D is perhaps TRBD1 (6 bases). Trimming cost V 3 bases and J 4 bases, with 9 bases left between them. Germline loops: CDR1 MNHEY, CDR2 SVGAGI. The CDR3 has 13 residues. CDR3 nucleotide sequence: TGTGCCAGCAGTTATCAAGGGGGCACTGAAGCTTTCTTT. Translated: CASSYQGGTEAFF.

This chain links TRBV2 with TRBJ2-7; D is possibly TRBD2 (7 bases). V dropped 8 bases and J dropped 3 bases, with 23 bases sitting between them. The CDR3 sequence is 16 residues long. Germline CDR1 SNHLY, CDR2 FYNNEI. This CDR3 is CASGGEAQGLHYEQYF. CDR3 coding DNA: TGTGCCAGCGGGGGGGAAGCGCAGGGGCTTCACTACGAGCAGTACTTC.

V and J are TRBV9 and TRBJ2-1; 14 nucleotides agree with TRBD2. After removal of 4 bases from V and 4 bases from J, the junction contained 10 bases not matched to a gene. The CDR3 has 18 amino acids. Germline V CDR1 and CDR2: SGDLS, YYNGEE. Here the CDR3 reads CASSPTPGTSGGYNEQFF. The CDR3 DNA reads TGTGCCAGCAGCCCCACCCCCGGGACTAGCGGGGGTTACAATGAGCAGTTCTTC.

This clone has a single count. The V call is TRBV28, the J call TRBJ2-1; 8 nucleotides align to TRBD1. V was clipped by 5 bases and J by 8 bases; unmatched bases: 8. Germline lookup yields CDR1 MDHEN and CDR2 SYDVKM. CDR3 length: 14 residues. DNA of the CDR3: TGTGCCAGCAGTGACAGGGGCGGAAGGGATGAGCAGTTCTTC. Protein: CASSDRGGRDEQFF.

This chain joins TRBV30 and TRBJ2-1; 12 nucleotides agree with TRBD2. With 5 bases clipped from V and 4 bases from J, the junction kept 9 bases outside the gene matches. This CDR3 has 16 amino acids. The V gene's germline CDR1 is GTSNPN and CDR2 SVGIG (reference sequence). This chain's CDR3 is CAWLKTGTSGYNEQFF. CDR3 bases: TGTGCCTGGCTTAAAACCGGGACTAGCGGGTACAATGAGCAGTTCTTC.

The chain couples TRBV9 to TRBJ1-3, with no clear D. CDR1 and CDR2 from the germline V gene are SGDLS and YYNGEE. V gave up 0 bases and J gave up 0 bases, with 10 bases separating them. There are 16 residues in the CDR3. The CDR3 DNA reads as TGTGCCAGCAGCGTAGGGGCGGAAATCTCTGGAAACACCATATATTTT. Amino acid sequence: CASSVGAEISGNTIYF.

The genes are TRBV15 and TRBJ2-7, with a tentative D call TRBD1 (7 bases). Trimming removed 5 bases from V and 0 bases from J, with 26 bases in between. Germline-derived CDR1 and CDR2 are LNHNV and YYDKDF (reference sequence). CDR3 length: 19 residues. The CDR3: CATSGRSENRGLISYEQYF. Written as DNA, the CDR3 is TGTGCCACCAGCGGACGCTCAGAAAACAGGGGACTTATCTCCTACGAGCAGTACTTC. Full variable domain (remainder filled in from reference TRBV15 and TRBJ2-7): DAMVIQNPRYQVTQFGKPVTLSCSQTLNHNVMYWYQQKSSQAPKLLFHYYDKDFNNEADTPDNFQSRRPNTSFCFLDIRSPGLGDTAMYLCATSGRSENRGLISYEQYFGPGTRLTVT.

The rearrangement joins TRBV3-1 (or the pseudogene TRBV3-2) to TRBJ2-1; D is perhaps TRBD2 (7 bases). Germline CDR1 is LGHDT and CDR2 is YNNKEL (reference sequence). The CDR3 has 16 amino acids. V lost 1 base to trimming and J lost 8 bases, with 18 bases between them. In DNA form, the CDR3 reads TGTGCCAGCAGCCAAGCTGGGAGGGGGGGCAAGGATGAGCAGTTCTTC. Its protein is CASSQAGRGGKDEQFF.

The CDR3 coding sequence is TGTGCCAGCAGCAGGACAGGGGGCGGCTGGACGCAAGAGACCCAGTACTTC. Translation gives CASSRTGGGWTQETQYF. V is TRBV5-6 and J is TRBJ2-5; TRBD1 matches 11 bases. V lost 4 bases, J lost 2 bases, and 10 bases stayed unmatched. CDR3 size: 17 residues. CDR1 is SGHDT and CDR2 is YYEEEE in the germline V gene.

The gene calls are TRBV2 and TRBJ2-7; D may be TRBD1 (5 bases). Looked up from germline, CDR1 is SNHLY and CDR2 is FYNNEI. The CDR3 loop spans 15 amino acids. V was shortened by 6 bases and J by 0 bases, with 15 bases between the two germline ends. CDR3: CASSPDRPTSYEQYF. The DNA for the CDR3 is TGTGCCAGCAGCCCCGACAGACCAACCTCCTACGAGCAGTACTTC.

This clone is medium-sized (0.01 to 0.1%). The CDR3 reads CASKPRTDSDLYSGNQPQHF. In nucleotides, the CDR3 is TGTGCCAGCAAACCCAGGACAGACAGTGACCTTTATAGCGGCAATCAGCCCCAGCATTTT. The chain combines TRBV27 with TRBJ1-5; maybe TRBD1 (6 bases). Germline CDR1 is MNHEY and CDR2 is SMNVEV (reference sequence). The CDR3 is made up of 20 amino acids. Trimming took 7 bases from V and 2 from J, leaving 30 bases between them.

This clone was recorded once. The gene calls are TRBV6-5 and TRBJ2-1, with 7 bases that match TRBD1. CDR1 MNHEY and CDR2 SVGAGI come from the germline V gene. This CDR3 comprises 12 residues. V lost 9 bases, J lost 11 bases, and 10 bases stayed unmatched. This CDR3 is CASWDSRRQQFF. CDR3 nucleotide sequence: TGTGCCAGTTGGGACAGTCGTCGTCAGCAGTTCTTC.

The chain employs TRBV5-4 and TRBJ2-7, with D possibly TRBD2 on 7 matching bases. The CDR3 spans 15 residues. Germline CDR1 and CDR2: SGHNT and YYREEE (reference sequence). With 2 bases removed from V and 2 bases from J, the gap between germline ends came to 14 bases. As DNA, the CDR3 is TGTGCCAGCAGCTTCATGCGGGGGCGAACCTACGAGCAGTACTTC. Translated: CASSFMRGRTYEQYF.

The chain recombines TRBV12-3 or TRBV12-4 with TRBJ1-6; possible D gene TRBD1, 5 bases. The CDR3 spans 13 residues. Deletions cut 1 base from V and 15 bases from J, with 13 bases between. The CDR3 DNA sequence: TGTGCCAGCAGTTTAGTAGCAGGGCTAAACCTCCACTTT. Its protein is CASSLVAGLNLHF.

The gene calls are TRBV12-3 or TRBV12-4 and TRBJ1-5; D not certain. The CDR3 consists of 12 residues. Trimming removed 5 bases from V and 9 bases from J, with 11 bases in between. This CDR3 reads CASSPGGGPQHF. The DNA of the CDR3 is TGTGCCAGCAGTCCCGGAGGAGGGCCCCAGCATTTT.

V gene TRBV27 combines with J gene TRBJ2-1; TRBD2 aligns across 11 bases. V shed 2 bases and J 8 bases; nucleotides not matched to a gene: 5. Germline V gene sequence: CDR1 MNHEY, CDR2 SMNVEV (reference sequence). The CDR3 consists of 15 residues. The CDR3 sequence: CASSLLAGGFDEQFF. The CDR3 nucleotides are TGTGCCAGCAGTTTACTAGCGGGGGGATTCGATGAGCAGTTCTTC.

The rearrangement uses TRBV11-3 and TRBJ2-3; the D is unclear. The CDR3 contains 15 residues. Trimming cost V 5 bases and J 4 bases, with 16 bases left between them. Per germline, CDR1 SGHNT and CDR2 YENEEA. DNA of the CDR3: TGTGCCAGCAGCAAGCTTAGTAGGTCAGCAGATACGCAGTATTTT. Its translation: CASSKLSRSADTQYF.

The rearrangement uses TRBV4-1 and TRBJ1-1; D possibly corresponds to TRBD1 (5 bases). The germline gives CDR1 MGHRA, CDR2 YSYEKL. The germline V and J ends were trimmed by 1 base and 0 bases, with 9 bases remaining between them. This CDR3 spans 15 amino acids. The CDR3: CASSQGGVMNTEAFF. CDR3 DNA sequence: TGCGCCAGCAGCCAAGGGGGCGTAATGAACACTGAAGCTTTCTTT.

This chain joins TRBV6-1 and TRBJ2-2; 10 bases match TRBD1. The trim removed 4 bases at V and 5 bases at J, leaving 7 bases unmatched. CDR3 size: 16 residues. CDR1 and CDR2 from the germline V gene are MNHNS and SASEGT. The CDR3 reads CASSALRTGGTGELFF. CDR3 sequence (DNA): TGTGCCAGCAGTGCCCTTCGGACAGGGGGTACCGGGGAGCTGTTTTTT.

The V and J genes are TRBV6-6 and TRBJ1-6; 9 bases are shared with TRBD1. Trimming at V came to 7 bases and at J to 9 bases, leaving 7 bases not matched to a gene. Germline lookup yields CDR1 MNHNY and CDR2 SVGAGI (reference sequence). CDR3 size: 14 residues. The CDR3 loop is CASKIQGAGSPLHF. CDR3 nucleotides: TGTGCCAGCAAGATACAGGGGGCCGGTTCACCCCTCCACTTT.

Note on this clone: At one boundary the junction diverges from the germline segment, which might be a read error. The CDR3 sequence is CAGSSYSGATSYEQYF. The CDR3 DNA reads as TGTGCCGGCAGCTCGTATAGCGGGGCCACCTCCTACGAGCAGTACTTC. The V gene is TRBV7-2, the J gene TRBJ2-7; TRBD2 matches 8 bases. This CDR3 has 16 residues. CDR1 and CDR2 from the germline V gene are SGHTA and FQGNSA.